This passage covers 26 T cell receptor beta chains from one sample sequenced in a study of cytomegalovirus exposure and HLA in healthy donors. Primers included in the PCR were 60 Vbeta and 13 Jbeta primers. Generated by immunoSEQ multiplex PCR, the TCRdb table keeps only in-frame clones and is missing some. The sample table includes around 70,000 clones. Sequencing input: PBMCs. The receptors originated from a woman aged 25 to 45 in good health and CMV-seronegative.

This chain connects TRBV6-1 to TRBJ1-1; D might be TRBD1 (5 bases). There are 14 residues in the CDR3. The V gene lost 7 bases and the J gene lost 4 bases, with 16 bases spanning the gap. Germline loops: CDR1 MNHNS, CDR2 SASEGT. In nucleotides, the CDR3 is TGTGCCAGCACTACTTGGGGGGGTGGCACTGAAGCTTTCTTT. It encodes CASTTWGGGTEAFF.

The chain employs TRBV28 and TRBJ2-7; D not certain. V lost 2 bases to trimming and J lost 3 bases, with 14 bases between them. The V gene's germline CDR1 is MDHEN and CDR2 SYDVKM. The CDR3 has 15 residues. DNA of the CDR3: TGTGCCAGCAGTTTAGCTCAGGTGTCCGACTACGAGCAGTACTTC. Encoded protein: CASSLAQVSDYEQYF.

The CDR3 reads CASSFQRASRLNEQFF. The DNA for the CDR3 is TGTGCCAGCAGTTTCCAGCGGGCTAGCCGATTGAATGAGCAGTTCTTC. J is TRBJ2-1 and V is TRBV28; tentatively, D is TRBD2 (6 bases). Per germline, CDR1 MDHEN and CDR2 SYDVKM. Between the trimmed V and J ends, which lost 3 bases and 7 bases, there was a span of 19 bases. This CDR3 is 16 amino acids long.

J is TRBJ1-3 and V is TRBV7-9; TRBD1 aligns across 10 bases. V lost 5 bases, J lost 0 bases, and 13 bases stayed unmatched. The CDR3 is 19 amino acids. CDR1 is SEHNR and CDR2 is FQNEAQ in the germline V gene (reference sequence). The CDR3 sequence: CASSPIGTGDFSSGNTIYF. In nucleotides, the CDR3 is TGTGCCAGCAGCCCAATCGGGACAGGGGATTTCAGCTCTGGAAACACCATATATTTT.

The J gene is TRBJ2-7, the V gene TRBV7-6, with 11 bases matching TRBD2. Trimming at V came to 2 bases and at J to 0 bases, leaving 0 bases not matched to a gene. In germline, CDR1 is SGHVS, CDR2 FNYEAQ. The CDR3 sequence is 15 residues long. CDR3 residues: CASSLTSGSSYEQYF. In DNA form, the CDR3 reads TGTGCCAGCAGCTTAACTAGCGGGAGCTCCTACGAGCAGTACTTC.

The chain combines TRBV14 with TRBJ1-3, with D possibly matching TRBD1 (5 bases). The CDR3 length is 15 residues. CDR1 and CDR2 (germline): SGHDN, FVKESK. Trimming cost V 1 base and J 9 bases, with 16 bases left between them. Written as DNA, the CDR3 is TGTGCCAGCAGCCAAGTTGCAGGGCCGGGGGGCACCATATATTTT. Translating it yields CASSQVAGPGGTIYF. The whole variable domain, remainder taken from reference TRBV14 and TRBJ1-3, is EAGVTQFPSHSVIEKGQTVTLRCDPISGHDNLYWYRRVMGKEIKFLLHFVKESKQDESGMPNNRFLAERTGGTYSTLKVQPAELEDSGVYFCASSQVAGPGGTIYFGEGSWLTVV.

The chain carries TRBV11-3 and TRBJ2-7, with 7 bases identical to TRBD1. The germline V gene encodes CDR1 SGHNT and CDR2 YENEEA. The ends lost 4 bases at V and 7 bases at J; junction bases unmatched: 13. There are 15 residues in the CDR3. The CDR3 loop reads CASSSGTDFSGEQYF. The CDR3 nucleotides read TGTGCCAGCAGCTCCGGGACAGACTTCTCCGGGGAGCAGTACTTC. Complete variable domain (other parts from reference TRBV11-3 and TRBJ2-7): EAGVVQSPRYKIIEKKQPVAFWCNPISGHNTLYWYLQNLGQGPELLIRYENEEAVDDSQLPKDRFSAERLKGVDSTLKIQPAELGDSAVYLCASSSGTDFSGEQYFGPGTRLTVT.

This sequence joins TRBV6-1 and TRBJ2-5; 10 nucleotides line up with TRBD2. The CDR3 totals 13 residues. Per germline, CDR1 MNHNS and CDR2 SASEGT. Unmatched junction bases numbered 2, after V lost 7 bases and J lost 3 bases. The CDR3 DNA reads TGTGCCAGCACCCTAGCGGGAGAAGAGACCCAGTACTTC. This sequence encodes CASTLAGEETQYF.

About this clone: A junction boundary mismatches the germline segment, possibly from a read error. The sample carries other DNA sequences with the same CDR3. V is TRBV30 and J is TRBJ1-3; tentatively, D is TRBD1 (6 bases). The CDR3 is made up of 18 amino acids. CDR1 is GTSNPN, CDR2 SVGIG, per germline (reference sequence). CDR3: CAWSVRTGTASSGNTIYF. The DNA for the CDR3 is TGCGCCTGGAGTGTACGTACAGGGACGGCGTCCTCTGGAAACACCATATATTTT.

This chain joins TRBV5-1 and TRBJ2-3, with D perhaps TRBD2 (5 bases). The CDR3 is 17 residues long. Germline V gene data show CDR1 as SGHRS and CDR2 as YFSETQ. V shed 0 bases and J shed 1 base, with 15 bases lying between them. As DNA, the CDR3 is TGCGCCAGCAGCTTGGCCGTTACAGCGGATGGCACAGATACGCAGTATTTT. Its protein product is CASSLAVTADGTDTQYF. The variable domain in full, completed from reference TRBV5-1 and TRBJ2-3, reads KAGVTQTPRYLIKTRGQQVTLSCSPISGHRSVSWYQQTPGQGLQFLFEYFSETQRNKGNFPGRFSGRQFSNSRSEMNVSTLELGDSALYLCASSLAVTADGTDTQYFGPGTRLTVL.

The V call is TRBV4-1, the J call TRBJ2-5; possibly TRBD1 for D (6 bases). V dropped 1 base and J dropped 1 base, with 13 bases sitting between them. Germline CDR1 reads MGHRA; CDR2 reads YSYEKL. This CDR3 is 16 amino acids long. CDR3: CASSQGRQARQETQYF. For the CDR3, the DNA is TGCGCCAGCAGCCAAGGAAGACAGGCCCGCCAAGAGACCCAGTACTTC.

The CDR3 region is CASSLRDSSYGYTF. CDR3 in DNA: TGTGCCAGCAGCTTAAGGGACTCCTCCTATGGCTACACCTTC. This chain uses TRBV7-2 with TRBJ1-2; maybe TRBD1 (5 bases). The length of the CDR3 is 14 residues. CDR1 is SGHTA, CDR2 FQGNSA, per germline. The ends were cut back, 2 bases at V and 4 bases at J, with 11 bases in the middle. The full variable domain, in which reference TRBV7-2 and TRBJ1-2 provide the parts outside the CDR3, is GAGVSQSPSNKVTEKGKDVELRCDPISGHTALYWYRQSLGQGLEFLIYFQGNSAPDKSGLPSDRFSAERTGGSVSTLTIQRTQQEDSAVYLCASSLRDSSYGYTFGSGTRLTVV.

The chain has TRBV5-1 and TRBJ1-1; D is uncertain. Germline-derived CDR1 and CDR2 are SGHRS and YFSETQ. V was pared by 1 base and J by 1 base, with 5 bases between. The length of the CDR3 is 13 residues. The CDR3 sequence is CASSLTENTEAFF. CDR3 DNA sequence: TGCGCCAGCAGCTTGACAGAGAACACTGAAGCTTTCTTT.

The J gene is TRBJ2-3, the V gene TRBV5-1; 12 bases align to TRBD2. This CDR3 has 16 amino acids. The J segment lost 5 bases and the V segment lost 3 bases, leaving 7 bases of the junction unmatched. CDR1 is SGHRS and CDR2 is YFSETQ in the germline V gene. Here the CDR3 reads CASSSLAGGAGDTQYF. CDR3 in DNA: TGCGCCAGCAGCTCCCTAGCGGGGGGGGCGGGAGATACGCAGTATTTT.

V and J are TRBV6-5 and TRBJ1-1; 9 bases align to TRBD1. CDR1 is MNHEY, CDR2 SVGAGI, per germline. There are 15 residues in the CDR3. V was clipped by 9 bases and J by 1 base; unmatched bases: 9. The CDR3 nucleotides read TGTGCCAGTGGGGGGACAGGGTTTACGAACACTGAAGCTTTCTTT. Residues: CASGGTGFTNTEAFF.

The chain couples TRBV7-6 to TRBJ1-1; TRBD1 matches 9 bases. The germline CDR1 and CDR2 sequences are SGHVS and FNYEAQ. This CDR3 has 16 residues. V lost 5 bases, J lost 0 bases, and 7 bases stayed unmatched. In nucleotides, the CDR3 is TGTGCCAGCAGCCCAGGGACAGGGAAGTTGAACACTGAAGCTTTCTTT. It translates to CASSPGTGKLNTEAFF.

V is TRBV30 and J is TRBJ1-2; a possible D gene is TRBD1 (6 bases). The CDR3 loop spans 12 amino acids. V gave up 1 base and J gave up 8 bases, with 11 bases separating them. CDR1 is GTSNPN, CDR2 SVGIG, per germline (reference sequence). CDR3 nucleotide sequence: TGTGCCTGGAGTGAAACAGGGTGGGGCTACACCTTC. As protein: CAWSETGWGYTF. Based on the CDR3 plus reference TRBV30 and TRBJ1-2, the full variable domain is SQTIHQWPATLVQPVGSPLSLECTVEGTSNPNLYWYRQAAGRGLQLLFYSVGIGQISSEVPQNLSASRPQDRQFILSSKKLLLSDSGFYLCAWSETGWGYTFGSGTRLTVV.

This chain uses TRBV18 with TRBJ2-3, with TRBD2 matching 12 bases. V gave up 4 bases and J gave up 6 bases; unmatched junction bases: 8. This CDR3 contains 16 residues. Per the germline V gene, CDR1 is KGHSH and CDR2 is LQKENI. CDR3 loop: CASSLGLAGSRDTQYF. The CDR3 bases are TGTGCCAGCTCACTCGGACTAGCGGGATCGAGGGATACGCAGTATTTT.

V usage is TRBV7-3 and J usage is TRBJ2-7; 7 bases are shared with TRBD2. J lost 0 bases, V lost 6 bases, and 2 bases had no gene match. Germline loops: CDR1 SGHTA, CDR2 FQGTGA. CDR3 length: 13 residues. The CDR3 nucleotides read TGTGCCAGCAGGGGGGGGAGCTCCTACGAGCAGTACTTC. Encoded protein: CASRGGSSYEQYF.

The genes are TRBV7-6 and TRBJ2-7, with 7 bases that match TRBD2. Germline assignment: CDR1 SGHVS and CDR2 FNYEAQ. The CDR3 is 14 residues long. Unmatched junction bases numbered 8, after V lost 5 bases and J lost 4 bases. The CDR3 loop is CASSNGGSLYEQYF. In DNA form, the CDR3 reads TGTGCCAGCAGCAATGGCGGGAGCTTATACGAGCAGTACTTC.

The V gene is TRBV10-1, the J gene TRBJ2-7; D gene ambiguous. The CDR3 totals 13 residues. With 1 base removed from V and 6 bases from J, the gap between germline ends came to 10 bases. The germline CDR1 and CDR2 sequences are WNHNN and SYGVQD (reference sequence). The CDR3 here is CASSELTVSEQYF. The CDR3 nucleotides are TGCGCCAGCAGTGAGTTAACAGTCAGCGAGCAGTACTTC.

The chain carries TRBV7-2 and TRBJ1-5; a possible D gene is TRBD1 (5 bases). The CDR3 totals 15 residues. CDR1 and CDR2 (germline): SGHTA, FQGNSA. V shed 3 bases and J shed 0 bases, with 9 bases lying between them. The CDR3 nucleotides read TGTGCCAGCAGCTTGGGGGGAACTAGCAATCAGCCCCAGCATTTT. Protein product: CASSLGGTSNQPQHF. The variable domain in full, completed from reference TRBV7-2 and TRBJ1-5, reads GAGVSQSPSNKVTEKGKDVELRCDPISGHTALYWYRQSLGQGLEFLIYFQGNSAPDKSGLPSDRFSAERTGGSVSTLTIQRTQQEDSAVYLCASSLGGTSNQPQHFGDGTRLSIL.

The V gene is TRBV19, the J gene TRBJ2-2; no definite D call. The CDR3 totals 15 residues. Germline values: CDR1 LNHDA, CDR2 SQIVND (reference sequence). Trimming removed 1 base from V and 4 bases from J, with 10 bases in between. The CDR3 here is CASSIVARSTGELFF. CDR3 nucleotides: TGTGCCAGTAGTATAGTTGCGAGGAGCACCGGGGAGCTGTTTTTT.

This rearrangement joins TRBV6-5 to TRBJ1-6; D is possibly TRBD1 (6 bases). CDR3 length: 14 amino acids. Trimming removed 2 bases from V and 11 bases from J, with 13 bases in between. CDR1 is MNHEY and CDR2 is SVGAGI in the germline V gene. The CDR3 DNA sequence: TGTGCCAGCAGTTACGAAGTGGGGGGGCCACCCCTCCACTTT. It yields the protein CASSYEVGGPPLHF.

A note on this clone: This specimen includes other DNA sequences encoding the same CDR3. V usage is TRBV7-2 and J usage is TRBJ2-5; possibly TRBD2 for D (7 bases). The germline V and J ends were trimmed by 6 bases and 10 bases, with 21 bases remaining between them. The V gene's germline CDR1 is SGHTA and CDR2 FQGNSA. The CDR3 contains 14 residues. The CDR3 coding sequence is TGTGCCAGCAGTTCGGGACTCCCGGGGGGCGGCCAGTACTTC. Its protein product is CASSSGLPGGGQYF.

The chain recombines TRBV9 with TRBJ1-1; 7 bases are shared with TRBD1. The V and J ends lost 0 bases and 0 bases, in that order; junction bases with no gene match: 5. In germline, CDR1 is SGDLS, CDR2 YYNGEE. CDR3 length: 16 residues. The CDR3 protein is CASSVEGGQMNTEAFF. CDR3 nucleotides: TGTGCCAGCAGCGTAGAAGGGGGACAGATGAACACTGAAGCTTTCTTT.